This T cell receptor beta chain appears in the sequencing data of a study of T-cell reconstitution after alpha-beta-depleted transplantation in children. Study results and limitations: The study reportedly traced alpha-beta T cells about two months after transplant to several hundred expanded graft clones. Elevated TCRbeta diversity at day 60 was traced, in some patients, to surviving recipient T cells and thymic progenitors. Newly produced T cells mostly provided counts and TCRbeta diversity after one year, as hyperexpanded clones declined.

On this clonotype: What it binds is unknown.

A library of TCRbeta sequences, prepared with unique molecular identifiers, was generated. Each CDR3 protein is one row after TCRdb ran MiXCR on the PCR reads. The sample yields about 540,000 distinct CDR3 sequences, 27% seen once. Trimming pared 4 bases from V and 7 bases from J, leaving 11 bases between. Germline V gives CDR1 SGHRS, CDR2 YFSETQ. CDR3 length: 13 residues. This rearrangement joins TRBV5-1 to TRBJ1-4; TRBD1 might be the D (6 bases). The source of this sequence is a boy younger than two with Wiskott-Aldrich syndrome, due to receive a stem cell transplant. The material was PBMCs, obtained before TCRalphabeta/CD19-depleted stem cell transplant. The DNA of the CDR3 is TGCGCCAGCAGCGGGGGCGTAGGTGAAAAACTGTTTTTT. This gives the protein CASSGGVGEKLFF.